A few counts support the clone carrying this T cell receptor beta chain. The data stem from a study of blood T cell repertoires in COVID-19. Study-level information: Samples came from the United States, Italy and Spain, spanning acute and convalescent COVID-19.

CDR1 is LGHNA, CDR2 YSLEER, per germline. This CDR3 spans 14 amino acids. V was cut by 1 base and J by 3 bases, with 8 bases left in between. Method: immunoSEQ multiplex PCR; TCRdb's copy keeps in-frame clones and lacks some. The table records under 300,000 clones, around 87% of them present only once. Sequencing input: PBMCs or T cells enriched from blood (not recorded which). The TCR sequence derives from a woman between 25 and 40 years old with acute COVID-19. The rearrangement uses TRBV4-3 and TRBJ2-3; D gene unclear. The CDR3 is CASSQVGKTDTQYF. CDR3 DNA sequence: TGCGCCAGCAGCCAAGTTGGCAAAACAGATACGCAGTATTTT.